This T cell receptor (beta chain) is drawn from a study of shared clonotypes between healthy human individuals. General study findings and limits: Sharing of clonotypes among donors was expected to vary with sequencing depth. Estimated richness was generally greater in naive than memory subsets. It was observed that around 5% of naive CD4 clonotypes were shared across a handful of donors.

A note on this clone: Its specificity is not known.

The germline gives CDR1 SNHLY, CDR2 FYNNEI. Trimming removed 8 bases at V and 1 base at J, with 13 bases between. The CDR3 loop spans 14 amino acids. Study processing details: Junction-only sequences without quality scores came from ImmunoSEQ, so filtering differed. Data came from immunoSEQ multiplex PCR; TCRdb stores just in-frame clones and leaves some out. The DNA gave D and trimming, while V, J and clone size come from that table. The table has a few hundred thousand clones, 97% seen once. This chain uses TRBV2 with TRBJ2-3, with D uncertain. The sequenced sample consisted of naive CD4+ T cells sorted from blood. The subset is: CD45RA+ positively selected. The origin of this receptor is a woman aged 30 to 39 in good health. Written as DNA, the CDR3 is TGTGCCAGCGTCTCCGGGCAGGGCACAGATACGCAGTATTTT. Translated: CASVSGQGTDTQYF.